This T cell receptor (beta chain) was profiled in a study of neurological immune-mediated disorders. Findings and limits, study-wide: Expanded clones shared no identical CDR3 amino acid sequences across subjects, which suggested private TCR-beta repertoires in all groups. When the repertoires were grouped phylogenetically, those of 18 of the 34 multiple sclerosis patients came together in a single cluster of related CDR3 sequences, which points to a possible repertoire-level signature.

PBMCs stored at -80 C, 2 million in total, were the source of the unsorted libraries. Synthesis of cDNA was carried out by template-switch 5'RACE. The reaction used 10-nucleotide random UMIs. TCRdb reprocessed the 5' RACE reads with MiXCR, giving one entry per CDR3 protein. The profile shows 50,000 to 70,000 distinct CDR3 sequences, 3.4% of them singletons. CDR1 KGHSH and CDR2 LQKENI come from the germline V gene. The V segment lost 4 bases and the J segment 0 bases; nucleotides outside the gene matches: 6. This CDR3 has 15 amino acids. As for this clonotype: No antigen is known for it.

The V and J genes are TRBV18 and TRBJ2-7; 7 bases are a match to TRBD1. This TCR derives from a man aged 35 to 55 with multiple sclerosis. The sample taken for sequencing was PBMCs. CDR3 coding DNA: TGTGCCAGCTCACTATCCGGGACAGTCTCCTACGAGCAGTACTTC. This translates into CASSLSGTVSYEQYF.